The text below deals with one TCR beta chain. Its cognate antigen is unknown. CDR1 SNHLY and CDR2 FYNNEI come from the germline V gene. Trimming at V came to 2 bases and at J to 6 bases, leaving 4 bases not matched to a gene. This CDR3 is built from 14 residues. This specimen belongs to a study of chemoradiotherapy in HPV16-positive cancers. Notes on the study in general: Better recurrence-free survival went with HPV-responsive T-cell expansion in HPV16-positive patients. Non-HPV-specific T cells did not expand in tumors during treatment, whereas candidate HPV-specific clones and E7-related motifs did.

Method: immunoSEQ multiplex PCR; TCRdb's copy keeps in-frame clones and lacks some. The sample carries 20,000 to 25,000 clones, around 87% recorded once. This sequence was found in a human donor with HPV-associated anogenital cancer. Material: blood, obtained from a patient who underwent chemoradiotherapy. The V call is TRBV2, the J call TRBJ2-3; 8 bases match TRBD1. As DNA, the CDR3 is TGTGCCAGCAGTGAATCCAGGGGGCCGGATACGCAGTATTTT. Its protein is CASSESRGPDTQYF. The full variable domain, completed using reference TRBV2 and TRBJ2-3, is EPEVTQTPSHQVTQMGQEVILRCVPISNHLYFYWYRQILGQKVEFLVSFYNNEISEKSEIFDDQFSVERPDGSNFTLKIRSTKLEDSAMYFCASSESRGPDTQYFGPGTRLTVL.